This T cell receptor beta chain was sequenced in a study of human T cells and chemical hapten exposure. Time point in this sample: patch test 3, about 24 weeks after DPC sensitization. Indicated treatment: therapeutic diphenylcyclopropenone sensitization with weekly scalp DPC. Individual cDNA molecules in this library carried unique molecular identifiers. TCRdb called the RACE reads again in MiXCR, with one record for every CDR3 protein. This table has 100,000 or so distinct CDR3 sequences, about 34% appearing once. This CDR3 spans 15 amino acids. Trimming shortened V by 1 base and J by 6 bases, and 13 bases separated the two germline ends. Per the germline V gene, CDR1 is LNHDA and CDR2 is SQIVND (reference sequence).

The TCR originated in a man in his forties or fifties with alopecia areata. Some clones in this sample may be carry-over from other donors' samples. This specimen was whole blood, taken in connection with sensitization to the hapten diphenylcyclopropenone (DPC). The rearrangement joins TRBV19 to TRBJ2-1, with no clear D. DNA for the CDR3: TGTGCCAGTAGTATAGGAGCCAGTAGGGCCAATGAGCAGTTCTTC. Its protein product is CASSIGASRANEQFF.